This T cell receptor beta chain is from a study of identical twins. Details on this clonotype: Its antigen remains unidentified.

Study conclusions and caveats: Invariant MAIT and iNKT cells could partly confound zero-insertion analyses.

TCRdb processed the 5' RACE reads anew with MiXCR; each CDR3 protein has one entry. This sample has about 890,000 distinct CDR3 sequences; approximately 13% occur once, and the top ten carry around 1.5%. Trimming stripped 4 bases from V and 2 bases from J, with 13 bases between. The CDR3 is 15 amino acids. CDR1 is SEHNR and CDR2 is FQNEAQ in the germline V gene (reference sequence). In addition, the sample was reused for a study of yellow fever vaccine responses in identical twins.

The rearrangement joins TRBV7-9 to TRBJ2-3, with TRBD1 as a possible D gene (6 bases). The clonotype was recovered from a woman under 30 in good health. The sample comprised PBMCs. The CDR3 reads CASSSTTGATDTQYF. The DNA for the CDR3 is TGTGCCAGCAGCTCTACGACAGGTGCCACAGATACGCAGTATTTT.